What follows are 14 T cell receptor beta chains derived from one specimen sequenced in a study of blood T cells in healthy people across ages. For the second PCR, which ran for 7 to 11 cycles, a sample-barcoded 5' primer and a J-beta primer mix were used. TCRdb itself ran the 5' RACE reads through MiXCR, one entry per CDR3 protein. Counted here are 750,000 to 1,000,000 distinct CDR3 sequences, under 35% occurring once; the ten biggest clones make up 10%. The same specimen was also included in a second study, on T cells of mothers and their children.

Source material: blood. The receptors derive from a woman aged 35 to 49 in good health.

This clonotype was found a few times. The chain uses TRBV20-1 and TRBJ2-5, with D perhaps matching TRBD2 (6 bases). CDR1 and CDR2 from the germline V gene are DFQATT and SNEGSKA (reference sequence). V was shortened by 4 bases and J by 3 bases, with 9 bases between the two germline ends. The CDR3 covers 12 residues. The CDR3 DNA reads TGCAGTGCTAACCGCGGGGAAGAGACCCAGTACTTC. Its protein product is CSANRGEETQYF.

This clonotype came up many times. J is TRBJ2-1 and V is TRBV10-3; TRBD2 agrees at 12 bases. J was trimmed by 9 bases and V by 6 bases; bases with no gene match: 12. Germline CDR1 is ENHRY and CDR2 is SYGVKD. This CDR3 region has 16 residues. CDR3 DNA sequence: TGTGCCATCAGCCCTAGCGGGGGGGCGAATTTTGGTGAGCAGTTCTTC. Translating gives CAISPSGGANFGEQFF.

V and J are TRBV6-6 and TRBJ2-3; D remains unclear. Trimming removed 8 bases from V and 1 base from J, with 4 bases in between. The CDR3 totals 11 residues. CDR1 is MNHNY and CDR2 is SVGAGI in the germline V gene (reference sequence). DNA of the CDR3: TGTGCCAGCTTACGCACAGATACGCAGTATTTT. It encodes CASLRTDTQYF.

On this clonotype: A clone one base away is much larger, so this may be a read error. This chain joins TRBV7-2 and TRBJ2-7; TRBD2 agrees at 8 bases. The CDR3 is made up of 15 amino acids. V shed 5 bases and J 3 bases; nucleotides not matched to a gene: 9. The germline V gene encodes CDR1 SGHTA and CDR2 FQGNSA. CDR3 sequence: CASSPSPSGGYEQYF. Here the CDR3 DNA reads TGTGCCAGCAGCCCTTCTCCCAGCGGGGGCTACGAGCAGTACTTC.

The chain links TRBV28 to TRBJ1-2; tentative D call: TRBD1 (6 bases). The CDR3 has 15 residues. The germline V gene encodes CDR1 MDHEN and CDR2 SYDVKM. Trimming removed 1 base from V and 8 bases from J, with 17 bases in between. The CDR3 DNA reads TGTGCCAGCAGTTTATCCGGGGGGCGCGATGGAGGCTACACCTTC. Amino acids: CASSLSGGRDGGYTF.

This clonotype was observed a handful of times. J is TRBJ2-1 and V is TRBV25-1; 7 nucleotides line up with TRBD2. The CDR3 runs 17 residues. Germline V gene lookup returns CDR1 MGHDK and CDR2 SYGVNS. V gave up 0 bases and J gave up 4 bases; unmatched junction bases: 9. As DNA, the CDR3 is TGTGCCAGCAGTGAATATGGCGGGCTAGCGGAGTACAATGAGCAGTTCTTC. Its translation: CASSEYGGLAEYNEQFF.

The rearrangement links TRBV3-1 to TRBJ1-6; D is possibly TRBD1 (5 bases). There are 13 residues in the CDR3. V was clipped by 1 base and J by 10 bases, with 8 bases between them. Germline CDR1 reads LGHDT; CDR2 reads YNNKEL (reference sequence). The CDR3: CASSQARDSPLHF. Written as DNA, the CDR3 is TGTGCCAGCAGCCAAGCAAGGGACTCACCCCTCCACTTT.

The CDR3, as DNA: TGCGCCAGCAGCGGGGGGAATATCATGGACGAGCAGTACTTC. As protein: CASSGGNIMDEQYF. The chain employs TRBV5-1 and TRBJ2-7, with a possible D match to TRBD2 (6 bases). The ends were cut back, 4 bases at V and 5 bases at J, with 16 bases in the middle. The CDR3 consists of 14 residues. The germline CDR1 and CDR2 sequences are SGHRS and YFSETQ.

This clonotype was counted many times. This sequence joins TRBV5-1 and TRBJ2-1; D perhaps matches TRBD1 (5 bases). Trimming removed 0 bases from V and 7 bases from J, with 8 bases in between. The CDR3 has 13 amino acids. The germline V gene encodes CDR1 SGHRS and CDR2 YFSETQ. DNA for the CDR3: TGCGCCAGCAGCTTGGCGACAGTTAATGAGCAGTTCTTC. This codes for CASSLATVNEQFF.

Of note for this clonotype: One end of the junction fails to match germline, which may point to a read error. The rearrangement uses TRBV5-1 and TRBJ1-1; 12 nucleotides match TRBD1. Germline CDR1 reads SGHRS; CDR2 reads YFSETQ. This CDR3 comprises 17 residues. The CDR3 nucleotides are TGCGCCGGCAGCTTGATGGGGACAGGGGGCGGCAACACTGAAGCTTTCTTT. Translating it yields CAGSLMGTGGGNTEAFF. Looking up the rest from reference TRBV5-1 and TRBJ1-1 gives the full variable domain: KAGVTQTPRYLIKTRGQQVTLSCSPISGHRSVSWYQQTPGQGLQFLFEYFSETQRNKGNFPGRFSGRQFSNSRSEMNVSTLELGDSALYLCAGSLMGTGGGNTEAFFGQGTRLTVV.

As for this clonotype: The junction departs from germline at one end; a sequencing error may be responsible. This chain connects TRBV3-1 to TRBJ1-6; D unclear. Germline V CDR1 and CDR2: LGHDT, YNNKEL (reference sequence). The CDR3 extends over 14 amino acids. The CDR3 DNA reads TGTGCCAGCAGCCAAGCGGGGATCGGATCACCCCTCTACTTT. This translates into CASSQAGIGSPLYF. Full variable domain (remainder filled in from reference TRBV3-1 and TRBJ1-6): DTAVSQTPKYLVTQMGNDKSIKCEQNLGHDTMYWYKQDSKKFLKIMFSYNNKELIINETVPNRFSPKSPDKAHLNLHINSLELGDSAVYFCASSQAGIGSPLYFGNGTRLTVT.

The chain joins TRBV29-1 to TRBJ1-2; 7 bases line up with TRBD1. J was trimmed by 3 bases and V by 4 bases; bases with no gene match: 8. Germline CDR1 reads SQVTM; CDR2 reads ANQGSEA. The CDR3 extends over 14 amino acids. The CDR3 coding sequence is TGCAGCGTTGCTCTACAGGGGAGGGACTATGGCTACACCTTC. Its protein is CSVALQGRDYGYTF.

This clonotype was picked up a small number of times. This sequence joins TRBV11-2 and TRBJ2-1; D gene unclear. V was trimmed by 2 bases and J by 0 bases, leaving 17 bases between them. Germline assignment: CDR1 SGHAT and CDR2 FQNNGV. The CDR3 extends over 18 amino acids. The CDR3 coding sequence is TGTGCCAGCAGCTTATCGGCAACCCCATTCAGCTCCTACAATGAGCAGTTCTTC. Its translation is CASSLSATPFSSYNEQFF.

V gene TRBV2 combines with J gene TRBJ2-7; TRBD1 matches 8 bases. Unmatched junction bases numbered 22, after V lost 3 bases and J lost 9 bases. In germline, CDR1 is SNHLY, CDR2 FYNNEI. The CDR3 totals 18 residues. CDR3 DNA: TGTGCCAGCAGTGATAATCAACCCAGGGGCAGGGGGCGCTTGGGGCAGTACTTC. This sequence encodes CASSDNQPRGRGRLGQYF. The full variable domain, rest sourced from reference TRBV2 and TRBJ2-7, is EPEVTQTPSHQVTQMGQEVILRCVPISNHLYFYWYRQILGQKVEFLVSFYNNEISEKSEIFDDQFSVERPDGSNFTLKIRSTKLEDSAMYFCASSDNQPRGRGRLGQYFGPGTRLTVT.